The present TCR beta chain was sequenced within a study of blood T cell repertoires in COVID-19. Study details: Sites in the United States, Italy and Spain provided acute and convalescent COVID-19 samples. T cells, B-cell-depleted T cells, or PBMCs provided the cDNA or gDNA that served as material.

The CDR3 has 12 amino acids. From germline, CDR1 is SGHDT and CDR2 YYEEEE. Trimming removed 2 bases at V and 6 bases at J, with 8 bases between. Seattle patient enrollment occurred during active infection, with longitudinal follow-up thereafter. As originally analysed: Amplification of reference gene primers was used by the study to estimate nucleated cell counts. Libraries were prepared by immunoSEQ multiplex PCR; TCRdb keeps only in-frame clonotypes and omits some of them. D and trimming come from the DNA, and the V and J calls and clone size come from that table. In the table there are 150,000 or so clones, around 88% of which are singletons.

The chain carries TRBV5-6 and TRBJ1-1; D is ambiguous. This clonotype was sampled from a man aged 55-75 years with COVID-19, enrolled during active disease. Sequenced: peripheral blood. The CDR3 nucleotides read TGTGCCAGCAGCTTTCTAGTCTCTGAAGCTTTCTTT. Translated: CASSFLVSEAFF. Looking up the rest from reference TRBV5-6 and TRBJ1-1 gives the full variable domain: DAGVTQSPTHLIKTRGQQVTLRCSPKSGHDTVSWYQQALGQGPQFIFQYYEEEERQRGNFPDRFSGHQFPNYSSELNVNALLLGDSALYLCASSFLVSEAFFGQGTRLTVV.